The rows below give T cell receptor beta chains drawn from one sample of a study of graft-versus-host responses after intestinal transplantation. Their antigens remain unidentified. Using immunoSEQ multiplex PCR, the repertoire was profiled, and TCRdb retains in-frame clones only, with some absent. The data show about 100,000 clones, roughly 87% seen once. The sample here was unstimulated CD4+ T cells sorted from spleen or lymph node cells, taken before intestinal transplant. These TCRs come from a human donor who received an intestinal transplant. The CDR3 runs from the conserved cysteine through the conserved F or W. The D gene is left open where the match is weak. Rows give clone size only sometimes, using once, few, many, or a class for an expanded clone.

V gene	D gene	J gene	clone size	CDR3 DNA	CDR3 protein
TRBV7-9	TRBD1	TRBJ2-3	once	TGTGCCAGCAGCGGGACAGGGGGTCTAGATACGCAGTATTTT	CASSGTGGLDTQYF
TRBV28	TRBD1	TRBJ2-7	NA	TGTGCCAGCAGTTTGACCGGGACAGGGGATTACGAGCAGTACTTC	CASSLTGTGDYEQYF
TRBV27	NA	TRBJ1-6	NA	TGTGCCAGCGGTTTACCCCTCCACTTT	CASGLPLHF
TRBV10-1	NA	TRBJ1-1	NA	TGCGCCACCCGGGTGAGGAACACTGAAGCTTTCTTT	CATRVRNTEAFF
TRBV10-3	NA	TRBJ1-1	NA	TGTGCCATCAGGGTCTCATTGAACACTGAAGCTTTCTTT	CAIRVSLNTEAFF
TRBV9	TRBD1	TRBJ2-7	NA	TGTGCCAGCAGCGTAGGACAGGGGCCCTACGAGCAGTACTTC	CASSVGQGPYEQYF
TRBV19	NA	TRBJ1-4	NA	TGTGCCAGTAAGCACAGGCCGAGGGAAAAACTGTTTTTT	CASKHRPREKLFF
TRBV5-4	TRBD2	TRBJ2-5	once	TGTGCCAGCAGCTTACCCGGGGGGGCACAAGAGACCCAGTACTTC	CASSLPGGAQETQYF
TRBV2	NA	TRBJ2-1	NA	TGTGCCAGCAGTGAAGGTGGGCATGAGCAGTTCTTC	CASSEGGHEQFF
TRBV10-1	TRBD2	TRBJ2-1	NA	TGCGCCAGCAGTGGACCGGGACTAGCGGCAAATGAGCAGTTCTTC	CASSGPGLAANEQFF
TRBV28	NA	TRBJ1-2	once	TGTGCCAGCGGTACCCCCCAGGCTAACTATGGCTACACCTTC	CASGTPQANYGYTF
TRBV5-1	NA	TRBJ2-3	NA	TGCGCCAGCAGGAGGGGAGGTGCTAGCACAGATACGCAGTATTTT	CASRRGGASTDTQYF
TRBV4-1	TRBD1	TRBJ1-3	few	TGCGCCAGCAGCCAAGGCCTGACAGGGGGCAAGGATAGAAACACCATATATTTT	CASSQGLTGGKDRNTIYF
TRBV4-2	TRBD2	TRBJ2-7	NA	TGTGCCAGCAGCCAAGGACTAGCGGGGGGGGCCGAGCAGTACTTC	CASSQGLAGGAEQYF
TRBV9	NA	TRBJ1-1	NA	TGTGCCAGCTCCCGGGCCGAGAACACTGAAGCTTTCTTT	CASSRAENTEAFF
TRBV12-5	TRBD2	TRBJ2-1	NA	TGTGCTAGTGGTTTGGTACGGGGCGGGGGTAGATACAATGAGCAGTTCTTC	CASGLVRGGGRYNEQFF
TRBV11-2	NA	TRBJ2-5	NA	TGTGCCAGCAGCTTTCACTCGAATCAAGAGACCCAGTACTTC	CASSFHSNQETQYF
TRBV7-6	NA	TRBJ2-7	NA	TGTGCCAGCAGCTTAGCCGCGGGCGCCTCCTACGAGCAGTACTTC	CASSLAAGASYEQYF
TRBV11-2	TRBD1	TRBJ1-5	NA	TGTGCCAGCAGCAGGAACAGGGGCGGCAATCAGCCCCAGCATTTT	CASSRNRGGNQPQHF
TRBV5-1	TRBD1	TRBJ2-6	NA	TGCGCCAGCAGCCCTTCCGGGACAGGGGGCGCAGGACCTGGGGCCAACGTCCTGACTTTC	CASSPSGTGGAGPGANVLTF
TRBV7-9	TRBD1	TRBJ2-7	NA	TGTGCCAGCAGACCAAAACAGGGGGACTACGAGCAGTACTTC	CASRPKQGDYEQYF
TRBV27	NA	TRBJ2-7	once	TGTGCCAGCAGTTTAGGTGTCGGCTACGAGCAGTACTTC	CASSLGVGYEQYF
TRBV6-1	NA	TRBJ2-2	NA	TGTGCCAGCAGTGTCCCGGGAACAGGGACCGGGGAGCTGTTTTTT	CASSVPGTGTGELFF
TRBV10-3	TRBD1	TRBJ2-7	NA	TGTGCCATAGGGACAGGGGGCTACGAGCAGTACTTC	CAIGTGGYEQYF
TRBV11-1	NA	TRBJ2-3	NA	TGTGCCAGCAGCGCAGGGCCGCACACAGATACGCAGTATTTT	CASSAGPHTDTQYF